Below are 8 T cell receptor beta chains sequenced from a single sample in a study of a mutant IDH1 vaccine in newly diagnosed glioma. Using immunoSEQ multiplex PCR, the repertoire was profiled, and TCRdb retains in-frame clones only, with some absent. The sample records around 60,000 clones, 89% being singletons. Time point specified: week 11, during vaccination. With topical imiquimod, each dose of the vaccine consisted of 300 ug of mutant IDH1 20-mer peptide. Their target antigens are unknown. Material: PBMCs, obtained from a glioma patient whose treatment included an IDH1 peptide vaccine. The receptors were gathered from a man aged 35 to 55 with glioma.

This clone was observed a single time. Germline and junction disagree at one end, which may indicate a read error. The genes are TRBV6-4 and TRBJ1-1; TRBD1 aligns across 9 bases. CDR3 length: 15 amino acids. Germline CDR1 MRHNA, CDR2 SNTAGT. The CDR3 here is CASFPSTGGNAEAFF. The CDR3 nucleotides are TGTGCCAGCTTCCCCTCGACAGGGGGGAACGCTGAAGCTTTCTTT.

CDR3 sequence: CASSVGGESTDTQYF. CDR3 nucleotides: TGCGCCAGCAGTGTCGGGGGAGAAAGCACAGATACGCAGTATTTT. V gene TRBV5-1 combines with J gene TRBJ2-3; D possibly corresponds to TRBD2 (6 bases). V lost 5 bases and J lost 0, with 13 bases in between. This CDR3 has 15 residues. CDR1 SGHRS and CDR2 YFSETQ come from the germline V gene.

V and J are TRBV5-4 and TRBJ2-1; D not resolved. The V end lost 4 bases, the J end lost 2 bases, and 13 bases lay between the germline ends. The CDR3 extends over 15 amino acids. Germline-derived CDR1 and CDR2 are SGHNT and YYREEE (reference sequence). The CDR3 is CASSPTPSTYNEQFF. CDR3 bases: TGTGCCAGCAGCCCAACCCCCTCGACCTACAATGAGCAGTTCTTC. Full variable domain (rest looked up from reference TRBV5-4 and TRBJ2-1): ETGVTQSPTHLIKTRGQQVTLRCSSQSGHNTVSWYQQALGQGPQFIFQYYREEENGRGNFPPRFSGLQFPNYSSELNVNALELDDSALYLCASSPTPSTYNEQFFGPGTRLTVL.

The chain joins TRBV4-1 to TRBJ2-3; the match to TRBD2 covers 14 bases. The germline V gene has CDR1 MGHRA and CDR2 YSYEKL. Trimming cost V 1 base and J 6 bases; bases outside gene matches: 3. The CDR3 is 16 amino acids. The CDR3, as DNA: TGCGCCAGCAGCCAAGGACTAGCGGGGGGGCAGGATACGCAGTATTTT. The encoded protein is CASSQGLAGGQDTQYF.

This clone showed up just once. The chain carries TRBV28 and TRBJ1-5; a weak D match, TRBD1 (6 bases). Trimming took off 6 bases at V and 2 bases at J, with 11 bases between the two ends. This CDR3 has 14 residues. Germline loops: CDR1 MDHEN, CDR2 SYDVKM. CDR3 sequence reads: CASSRQVGNQPQHF. The CDR3 bases are TGTGCCAGCAGCCGACAGGTGGGCAATCAGCCCCAGCATTTT.

The CDR3 loop is CASSQERLADYEQYF. For the CDR3, the DNA is TGTGCCAGCAGCCAAGAAAGGCTAGCGGACTACGAGCAGTACTTC. V and J are TRBV14 and TRBJ2-7, with 7 bases fitting TRBD2. V lost 0 bases and J lost 3; bases outside the gene matches: 5. Germline values: CDR1 SGHDN, CDR2 FVKESK. This CDR3 has 15 residues.

J is TRBJ1-2 and V is TRBV5-1; tentative D call: TRBD1 (6 bases). This CDR3 has 14 residues. Germline assignment: CDR1 SGHRS and CDR2 YFSETQ. Trimming took 4 bases from V and 5 from J, leaving 15 bases between them. CDR3 sequence reads: CASSPIQGLYGYTF. DNA for the CDR3: TGCGCCAGCAGCCCTATACAGGGATTATATGGCTACACCTTC.

This clone occurred once. The chain joins TRBV7-2 to TRBJ1-6; D remains ambiguous. In germline, CDR1 is SGHTA, CDR2 FQGNSA. The CDR3 loop spans 12 amino acids. Trimming took 2 bases from V and 11 from J, leaving 7 bases between them. Written as DNA, the CDR3 is TGTGCCAGCAGCTTACGCCCGGCACCCCTCCACTTT. Translating it yields CASSLRPAPLHF.